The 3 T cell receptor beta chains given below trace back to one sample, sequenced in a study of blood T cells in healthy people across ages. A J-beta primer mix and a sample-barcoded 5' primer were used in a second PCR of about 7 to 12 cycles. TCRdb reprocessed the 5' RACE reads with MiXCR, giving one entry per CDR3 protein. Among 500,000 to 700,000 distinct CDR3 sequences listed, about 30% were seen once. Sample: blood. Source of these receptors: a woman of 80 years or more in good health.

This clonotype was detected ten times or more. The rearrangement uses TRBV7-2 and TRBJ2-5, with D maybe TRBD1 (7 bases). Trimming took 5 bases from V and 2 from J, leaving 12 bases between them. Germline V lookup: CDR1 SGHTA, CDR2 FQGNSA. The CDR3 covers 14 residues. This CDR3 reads CASSPAGQQETQYF. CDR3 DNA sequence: TGTGCCAGCAGCCCCGCGGGACAGCAAGAGACCCAGTACTTC. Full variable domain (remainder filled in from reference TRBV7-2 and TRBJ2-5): GAGVSQSPSNKVTEKGKDVELRCDPISGHTALYWYRQSLGQGLEFLIYFQGNSAPDKSGLPSDRFSAERTGGSVSTLTIQRTQQEDSAVYLCASSPAGQQETQYFGPGTRLLVL.

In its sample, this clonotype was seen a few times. DNA for the CDR3: TGTGCCAGCAGTTTATACCCGGGCAGGAGTTCTAATTCACCCCTCCACTTT. Amino acids: CASSLYPGRSSNSPLHF. This chain connects TRBV27 to TRBJ1-6; D unclear. Germline CDR1 MNHEY, CDR2 SMNVEV (reference sequence). Between the trimmed V and J ends, which lost 1 base and 6 bases, there was a span of 16 bases. The CDR3 has 17 residues.

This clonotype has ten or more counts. This CDR3 is CASSFSVGRGDREQYF. Written as DNA, the CDR3 is TGTGCCAGCAGCTTTAGTGTAGGACGGGGCGATCGCGAGCAGTACTTC. This rearrangement joins TRBV7-9 to TRBJ2-7; D is perhaps TRBD1 or TRBD2 (5 bases each). Deletions cut 3 bases from V and 6 bases from J, with 21 bases between. CDR3 size: 16 residues. CDR1 SEHNR and CDR2 FQNEAQ come from the germline V gene (reference sequence).